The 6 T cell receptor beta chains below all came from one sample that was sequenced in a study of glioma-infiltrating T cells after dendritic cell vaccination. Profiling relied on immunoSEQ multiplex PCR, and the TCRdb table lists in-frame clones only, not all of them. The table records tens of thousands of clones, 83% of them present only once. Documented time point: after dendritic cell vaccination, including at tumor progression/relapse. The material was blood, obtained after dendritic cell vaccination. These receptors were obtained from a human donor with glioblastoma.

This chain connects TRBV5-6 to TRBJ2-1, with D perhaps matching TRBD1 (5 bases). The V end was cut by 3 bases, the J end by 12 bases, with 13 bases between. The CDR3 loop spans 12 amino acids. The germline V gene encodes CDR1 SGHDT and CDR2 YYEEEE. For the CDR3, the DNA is TGTGCCAGCAGCTCCGGACAAGTCGGGCAGTTCTTC. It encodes CASSSGQVGQFF.

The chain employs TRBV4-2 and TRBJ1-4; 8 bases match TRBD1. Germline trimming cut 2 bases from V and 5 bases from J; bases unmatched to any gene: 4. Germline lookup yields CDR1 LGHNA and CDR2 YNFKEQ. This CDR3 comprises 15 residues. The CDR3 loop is CASSQPDRDNEKLFF. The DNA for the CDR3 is TGTGCCAGCAGCCAACCGGACAGGGACAATGAAAAACTGTTTTTT.

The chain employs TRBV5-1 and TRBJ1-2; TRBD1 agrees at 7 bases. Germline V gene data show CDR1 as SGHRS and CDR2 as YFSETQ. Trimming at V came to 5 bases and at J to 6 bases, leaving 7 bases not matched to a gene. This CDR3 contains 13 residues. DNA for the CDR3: TGCGCCAGCAGACTTCAGACAGGGAATGGCTACACCTTC. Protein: CASRLQTGNGYTF.

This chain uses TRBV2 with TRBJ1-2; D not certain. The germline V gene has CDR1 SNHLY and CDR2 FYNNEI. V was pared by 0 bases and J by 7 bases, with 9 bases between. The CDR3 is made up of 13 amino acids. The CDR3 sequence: CASSEAGVGGYTF. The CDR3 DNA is TGTGCCAGCAGTGAAGCCGGGGTAGGTGGCTACACCTTC.

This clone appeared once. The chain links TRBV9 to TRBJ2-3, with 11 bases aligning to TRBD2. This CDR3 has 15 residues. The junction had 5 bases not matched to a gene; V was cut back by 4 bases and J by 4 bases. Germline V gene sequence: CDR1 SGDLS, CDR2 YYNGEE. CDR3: CASSPSGGPSDTQYF. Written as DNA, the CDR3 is TGTGCCAGCAGCCCTAGCGGGGGGCCATCAGATACGCAGTATTTT.

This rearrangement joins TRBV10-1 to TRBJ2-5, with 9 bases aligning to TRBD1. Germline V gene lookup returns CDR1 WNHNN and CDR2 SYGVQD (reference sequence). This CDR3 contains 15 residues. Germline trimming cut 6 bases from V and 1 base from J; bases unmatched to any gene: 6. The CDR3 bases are TGCGCCAGCAGGGTACGGGACAGGGCCCAAGAGACCCAGTACTTC. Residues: CASRVRDRAQETQYF.